The rows below give T cell receptor beta chains drawn from one sample of a study of CD8 T cells in seronegative destructive rheumatoid arthritis. Sequencing used immunoSEQ multiplex PCR; TCRdb keeps in-frame clones, though not all of them. Counted here are 10,000 to 15,000 clones, roughly four fifths occurring once; the ten biggest clones make up under 35%. The sample comprised CD8+ T cells from blood. The origin of the receptors is a woman between 30 and 55 years old with seronegative destructive rheumatoid arthritis. Each CDR3 is given with its conserved first and last residue. D genes are given only for firm matches. Expanded clones are given a class, and other clones once, few, many or no size at all.

j_gene	abundance	d_gene	v_gene	CDR3nt	CDR3aa
TRBJ2-1	NA	TRBD2	TRBV9	TGTGCCAGCAGCGTAGATGGGACTAGCGGGGGGGATGAGCAGTTCTTC	CASSVDGTSGGDEQFF
TRBJ2-1	NA	NA	TRBV7-9	TGTGCCAGCGTCGTGGGGTGGTCCCAATCGTTCATGCGGGTTGAGCAGTTCTTC	CASVVGWSQSFMRVEQFF
TRBJ1-5	NA	NA	TRBV11-3	TGTGCCAGCAGGGAAAGCGAAGGGGCAGAAACAGCGATTAACAATCAGCCCCAGCATTTT	CASRESEGAETAINNQPQHF
TRBJ1-4	NA	TRBD1	TRBV28	TGTGCCAGCAGTTATGGGACAGAGGAAAAACTGTTTTTT	CASSYGTEEKLFF
TRBJ2-3	NA	TRBD1	TRBV28	TGTGCCAGCAGTCGCACAGGGGGCTTCGTCACAGATACGCAGTATTTT	CASSRTGGFVTDTQYF
TRBJ1-1	NA	NA	TRBV7-9	TGTGCCAGCACCCCCTGGGGGCAGGCTGAAGCTTTCTTT	CASTPWGQAEAFF
TRBJ2-1	NA	TRBD2	TRBV19	TGTGCCAGTAGTATAGAGGGCAGCGGACTAGCGGGGTACAATGAGCAGTTCTTC	CASSIEGSGLAGYNEQFF
TRBJ2-2	NA	TRBD1	TRBV7-9	TGTGCCAGCACCACTCCGGGACAGGGGGCGCAGAGGAGGGCCGGGGAGCTGTTTTTT	CASTTPGQGAQRRAGELFF
TRBJ2-1	NA	NA	TRBV7-9	TGTGCCAGCAGCCCCGGAGGCAATGAGCAGTTCTTC	CASSPGGNEQFF
TRBJ2-3	NA	NA	TRBV29-1	TGCAGCGCGGGGATGGCTGAACGAGATAGCACAGATACGCAGTATTTT	CSAGMAERDSTDTQYF
TRBJ1-1	NA	NA	TRBV7-9	TGTGCCAGCAGCTTAAAGGGGGTTTTGGGCACTGAAGCTTTCTTT	CASSLKGVLGTEAFF
TRBJ2-7	NA	NA	TRBV5-1	TGCGCCAGCAGCTTCCTACCAGGGACCTACGAGCAGTACTTC	CASSFLPGTYEQYF
TRBJ1-2	once	TRBD1	TRBV2	TGTGCCAGCGGGTCCCGGGACAGGAGACTCTATGGCTACACCTTC	CASGSRDRRLYGYTF
TRBJ2-2	NA	NA	TRBV4-1	TGCGCCAGCAGGCTGGCTCGCTGGACCGGGGAGCTGTTTTTT	CASRLARWTGELFF
TRBJ2-5	once	NA	TRBV28	TGTGCCACCAATCTAGAGAGGGCAGAGACCCAGTACTTC	CATNLERAETQYF
TRBJ2-5	NA	NA	TRBV2	TGTGCCAGCAGTGACCCCAGGGGCGAGGAGACCCAGTACTTC	CASSDPRGEETQYF
TRBJ2-3	NA	NA	TRBV6-4	TGTGCCAGCAGTGACTCTGCGGGGGCCTCCGAGGATACGCAGTATTTT	CASSDSAGASEDTQYF
TRBJ1-3	NA	NA	TRBV7-9	TGTGCCAGCAGGAGGGAAGGGGGAAGTGGAAACACCATATATTTT	CASRREGGSGNTIYF
TRBJ2-3	NA	NA	TRBV28	TGTGCCAGCACTGTCGGGATATGGGATACGCAGTATTTT	CASTVGIWDTQYF
TRBJ2-7	NA	TRBD2	TRBV6-1	TGTGCCAGCAGTTGGGGACTAGAGGGGACCTACGAGCAGTACTTC	CASSWGLEGTYEQYF
TRBJ2-7	NA	TRBD1	TRBV4-1	TGCGCCAGCAGCCAAGGGACAGGGGAGTACGAGCAGTACTTC	CASSQGTGEYEQYF
TRBJ1-1	NA	TRBD1	TRBV7-8	TGTGCCAGCAGGGGACGACAGGGCCCGAACACTGAAGCTTTCTTT	CASRGRQGPNTEAFF
TRBJ2-1	once	NA	TRBV7-9	TGTGCCAGAACCCGACTCGTCACCAATGAGCAGTTCTTC	CARTRLVTNEQFF
TRBJ2-2	NA	NA	TRBV14	TGTGCCAGCAGCCAAGATCTAGCTAGCGCTGACACCGGGGAGCTGTTTTTT	CASSQDLASADTGELFF
TRBJ2-2	NA	NA	TRBV25-1	TGTGCCAGCAGTGCCGGAGGCACCGGGGAGCTGTTTTTT	CASSAGGTGELFF
TRBJ2-1	NA	TRBD2	TRBV19	TGTGCCAGTAGTATAGGGTGGCGGGGGGCCGTAAACAATGAGCAGTTCTTC	CASSIGWRGAVNNEQFF
TRBJ2-7	once	TRBD1	TRBV28	TGTGCCAGCAAGAGGGGGCCGTCGTACGAGCAGTACTTC	CASKRGPSYEQYF
TRBJ2-1	NA	TRBD2	TRBV4-1	TGCGCCAGCAGCCAAGTGATAGCGGGGGGCCGGGGGGAGCAGTTCTTC	CASSQVIAGGRGEQFF
TRBJ2-7	NA	NA	TRBV9	TGTGCCAGCAGCGCTAGACCCGACTACGAGCAGTACTTC	CASSARPDYEQYF
TRBJ2-1	NA	TRBD2	TRBV4-2	TGTGCCAGCAGCCAAGAGGCGGCTAGCGGGGGGGATGAGCAGTTCTTC	CASSQEAASGGDEQFF
TRBJ2-7	few	TRBD1	TRBV5-8	TGTGCCAGCAGCCACAGGGGGCCGACCTACGAGCAGTACTTC	CASSHRGPTYEQYF
TRBJ2-7	once	TRBD1	TRBV7-8	TGTGCCAGCAGCCCGGCAGGGGGCGGCACGTACGAGCAGTACTTC	CASSPAGGGTYEQYF
TRBJ2-7	NA	NA	TRBV18	TGTGCCACCCGCGGGACTGGGGATTCCTACGAGCAGTACTTC	CATRGTGDSYEQYF
TRBJ1-6	NA	NA	TRBV7-6	TGTGCCAGTAAGAGGGGGACAAGACAGAGCTCCTATAATTCACCCCTCCACTTT	CASKRGTRQSSYNSPLHF
TRBJ2-1	NA	NA	TRBV2	TGTGCCAGCAGAGAAGGCGGGGCCCCCGCCTACAATGAGCAGTTCTTC	CASREGGAPAYNEQFF
TRBJ2-5	NA	NA	TRBV28	TGTGCCAGCAGTTGGCGGCTCATACAAGAGACCCAGTACTTC	CASSWRLIQETQYF
TRBJ1-5	NA	NA	TRBV7-8	TGTGCCAGCAGCTTAGAGGGGAGGGGTCAGCCCCAGCATTTT	CASSLEGRGQPQHF
TRBJ2-1	NA	NA	TRBV2	TGTGCCAGCAGGCGCCGGGGGGCCGCGTACAATGAGCAGTTCTTC	CASRRRGAAYNEQFF
TRBJ1-2	NA	NA	TRBV7-9	TGTGCCAGCAGCTTACCCGGATTCGGAGAGGGCTACACCTTC	CASSLPGFGEGYTF
TRBJ2-3	NA	NA	TRBV5-4	TGTGCCAGCAGCTTATCAGGGACAGATACGCAGTATTTT	CASSLSGTDTQYF
TRBJ2-5	once	TRBD2	TRBV6-6	TGTGCCAGCAGTCCAACTAGCGGGGGGGGGACCCAGTACTTC	CASSPTSGGGTQYF
TRBJ2-1	NA	NA	TRBV28	TGTGCCAGCAGTTTCGGGGGTGAGCAGTTCTTC	CASSFGGEQFF
TRBJ2-1	NA	NA	TRBV27	TGTGCCAGCAGTTTTTGGGCAGGGAACAATGAGCAGTTCTTC	CASSFWAGNNEQFF
TRBJ1-4	NA	TRBD1	TRBV7-9	TGTGCCAGCAGCTTACCTTATGACCGGGACAGCAATGAAAAACTGTTTTTT	CASSLPYDRDSNEKLFF
TRBJ1-5	NA	NA	TRBV5-6	TGTGCCAGCAGCTTTTTCTTCCCACCTGCGTCGCCCCAGCATTTT	CASSFFFPPASPQHF